Listed below are T cell receptor beta chains from one sample, sequenced in a study of identical twins. MiXCR was run by TCRdb on the 5' RACE reads, yielding one entry per CDR3 protein. The sample yields around 1.7 million distinct CDR3 sequences, around 33% seen once. Sequencing was done on a sample of cord blood. The receptor set was obtained from a newborn girl in good health. Each CDR3 is given with its conserved first and last residue. Each record gives: clone size, J gene, V gene, D gene, CDR3 protein, CDR3 DNA. D genes are given only for firm matches. Size is stated for part of the rows, as once, few or many counts, or as a class when the clone is expanded.

clone size: .
J gene: TRBJ2-3
V gene: TRBV7-9
D gene: .
CDR3 protein: CASSLVRDTDTQYF
CDR3 DNA: TGTGCCAGCAGCTTAGTCCGGGACACAGATACGCAGTATTTT

clone size: .
J gene: TRBJ2-7
V gene: TRBV13
D gene: TRBD2
CDR3 protein: CASSPSPLSGRVSYNEQYF
CDR3 DNA: TGTGCCAGCAGCCCCTCCCCTCTTAGCGGGAGGGTGTCCTACAATGAGCAGTACTTC

clone size: .
J gene: TRBJ1-2
V gene: TRBV14
D gene: TRBD1
CDR3 protein: CASSQHRGNYGYTF
CDR3 DNA: TGTGCCAGCAGCCAACACAGGGGAAACTATGGCTACACCTTC

clone size: .
J gene: TRBJ2-7
V gene: TRBV10-3
D gene: TRBD2
CDR3 protein: CAISGAGGSYEQYF
CDR3 DNA: TGTGCCATCAGTGGGGCGGGGGGCTCCTACGAGCAGTACTTC

clone size: .
J gene: TRBJ2-3
V gene: TRBV20-1
D gene: TRBD2
CDR3 protein: CSARGLAGRTDTQYF
CDR3 DNA: TGCAGTGCTAGGGGACTAGCGGGACGGACAGATACGCAGTATTTT

clone size: .
J gene: TRBJ1-1
V gene: TRBV5-1
D gene: TRBD1
CDR3 protein: CASSLEGTGEGEAFF
CDR3 DNA: TGCGCCAGCAGCTTGGAAGGCACAGGGGAGGGTGAAGCTTTCTTT

clone size: many
J gene: TRBJ2-1
V gene: TRBV28
D gene: .
CDR3 protein: CASSFVGSGSYNEQFF
CDR3 DNA: TGCGCCAGCAGCTTCGTCGGTAGCGGCTCCTACAATGAGCAGTTCTTC

clone size: .
J gene: TRBJ2-7
V gene: TRBV12-3/TRBV12-4
D gene: .
CDR3 protein: CASSLGTGFGSYEQYF
CDR3 DNA: TGTGCCAGCAGTCTCGGAACAGGTTTTGGGTCCTACGAGCAGTACTTC

clone size: few
J gene: TRBJ2-1
V gene: TRBV2
D gene: TRBD2
CDR3 protein: CASSTGLAGNYNEQFF
CDR3 DNA: TGTGCCAGCAGCACGGGCCTAGCGGGGAACTACAATGAGCAGTTCTTC

clone size: .
J gene: TRBJ2-3
V gene: TRBV4-2
D gene: TRBD2
CDR3 protein: CASSQEPSVAGGSTDTQYF
CDR3 DNA: TGTGCCAGCAGCCAAGAGCCCTCGGTAGCGGGGGGTAGCACAGATACGCAGTATTTT

clone size: .
J gene: TRBJ1-1
V gene: TRBV25-1
D gene: .
CDR3 protein: CASSGTGAHTEAFF
CDR3 DNA: TGTGCCAGCAGTGGCACCGGGGCGCACACTGAAGCTTTCTTT

clone size: .
J gene: TRBJ2-7
V gene: TRBV20-1
D gene: .
CDR3 protein: CSARVVGGGPSEQYF
CDR3 DNA: TGCAGTGCTAGGGTAGTGGGCGGGGGCCCGAGCGAGCAGTACTTC

clone size: .
J gene: TRBJ2-1
V gene: TRBV15
D gene: TRBD2
CDR3 protein: CATSRVGTSYYNEQFF
CDR3 DNA: TGTGCCACCAGCAGAGTGGGGACTAGCTACTACAATGAGCAGTTCTTC

clone size: .
J gene: TRBJ1-6
V gene: TRBV27
D gene: .
CDR3 protein: CASSSGTYNSPPHF
CDR3 DNA: TGTGCCAGCAGTTCGGGAACCTATAATTCACCCCCCCACTTT

clone size: .
J gene: TRBJ2-5
V gene: TRBV4-1
D gene: TRBD2
CDR3 protein: CASSRGLLGETQYF
CDR3 DNA: TGCGCCAGCAGCCGGGGACTACTTGGGGAGACCCAGTACTTC

clone size: few
J gene: TRBJ1-1
V gene: TRBV6-5
D gene: TRBD1
CDR3 protein: CASSLRTGANTEAFF
CDR3 DNA: TGTGCCAGCAGTCTACGGACAGGGGCGAACACTGAAGCTTTCTTT

clone size: .
J gene: TRBJ2-5
V gene: TRBV5-1
D gene: .
CDR3 protein: CASSLAPFETQYF
CDR3 DNA: TGCGCCAGCAGCTTGGCACCGTTCGAGACCCAGTACTTC

clone size: once
J gene: TRBJ2-1
V gene: TRBV24-1
D gene: TRBD2
CDR3 protein: CATSEATSGRTYNEQFF
CDR3 DNA: TGTGCCACCAGTGAGGCCACTAGCGGGAGGACATACAATGAGCAGTTCTTC

clone size: .
J gene: TRBJ2-3
V gene: TRBV6-1
D gene: .
CDR3 protein: CASRQMPPFRRGHTDTQYF
CDR3 DNA: TGTGCCAGCAGGCAGATGCCTCCCTTCCGGCGGGGCCACACAGATACGCAGTATTTT

clone size: .
J gene: TRBJ1-1
V gene: TRBV6-5
D gene: .
CDR3 protein: CASSAGSESTEAFF
CDR3 DNA: TGTGCCAGCAGCGCAGGGTCGGAGAGCACTGAAGCTTTCTTT

clone size: few
J gene: TRBJ2-5
V gene: TRBV6-5
D gene: .
CDR3 protein: CASSNRDSLETQYF
CDR3 DNA: TGTGCCAGCAGTAACAGGGACTCCTTGGAGACCCAGTACTTC

clone size: .
J gene: TRBJ2-7
V gene: TRBV20-1
D gene: TRBD2
CDR3 protein: CSATSGRANSYEQYF
CDR3 DNA: TGCAGTGCCACTAGCGGGAGGGCCAACTCCTACGAGCAGTACTTC

clone size: .
J gene: TRBJ2-3
V gene: TRBV20-1
D gene: .
CDR3 protein: CSAPKLATRTDTQYF
CDR3 DNA: TGCAGTGCTCCCAAACTAGCCACTCGCACAGATACGCAGTATTTT

clone size: .
J gene: TRBJ2-5
V gene: TRBV2
D gene: .
CDR3 protein: CASSVWRPQETQYF
CDR3 DNA: TGTGCCAGCAGTGTGTGGCGGCCCCAAGAGACCCAGTACTTC

clone size: .
J gene: TRBJ2-1
V gene: TRBV5-1
D gene: TRBD1
CDR3 protein: CASSPETGAYDEQFF
CDR3 DNA: TGCGCCAGCAGCCCCGAGACAGGGGCCTATGATGAGCAGTTCTTC

clone size: .
J gene: TRBJ2-4
V gene: TRBV27
D gene: TRBD2
CDR3 protein: CASSPRSLTSGGKNIQYF
CDR3 DNA: TGTGCCAGCAGTCCAAGGTCCCTGACTAGCGGGGGTAAAAACATTCAGTACTTC

clone size: few
J gene: TRBJ1-5
V gene: TRBV10-3
D gene: TRBD1
CDR3 protein: CAISESSTGGTVFNQPQHF
CDR3 DNA: TGTGCCATCAGTGAGTCGTCGACAGGGGGAACGGTATTCAATCAGCCCCAGCATTTT

clone size: .
J gene: TRBJ1-4
V gene: TRBV5-4
D gene: .
CDR3 protein: CASSRGISATNEKLFF
CDR3 DNA: TGTGCCAGCAGCCGGGGGATTTCTGCAACTAATGAAAAACTGTTTTTT

clone size: .
J gene: TRBJ2-1
V gene: TRBV20-1
D gene: .
CDR3 protein: CSPGRTYNEQFF
CDR3 DNA: TGCAGCCCGGGACGCACATACAATGAGCAGTTCTTC

clone size: .
J gene: TRBJ1-2
V gene: TRBV30
D gene: TRBD1
CDR3 protein: CARTTGGNYGYTF
CDR3 DNA: TGTGCCCGAACCACAGGGGGCAACTATGGCTACACCTTC

clone size: few
J gene: TRBJ2-7
V gene: TRBV6-1
D gene: TRBD2
CDR3 protein: CASSSLAGGSLSYNEQYF
CDR3 DNA: TGTGCCAGCAGTAGTCTAGCGGGGGGGTCCTTATCCTACAATGAGCAGTACTTC

clone size: .
J gene: TRBJ1-6
V gene: TRBV5-1
D gene: TRBD1
CDR3 protein: CASSLDRGRSPLHF
CDR3 DNA: TGCGCCAGCTCCCTTGACAGGGGGCGGTCACCCCTCCACTTT

clone size: .
J gene: TRBJ2-7
V gene: TRBV6-6
D gene: TRBD2
CDR3 protein: CASKTGTKGGEQYF
CDR3 DNA: TGTGCCAGCAAAACCGGGACTAAAGGCGGCGAGCAGTACTTC

clone size: few
J gene: TRBJ2-7
V gene: TRBV20-1
D gene: TRBD2
CDR3 protein: CSARDRPSGRRLYEQYF
CDR3 DNA: TGCAGTGCTAGAGATCGGCCTAGCGGGAGGCGGCTGTACGAGCAGTACTTC

clone size: many
J gene: TRBJ2-1
V gene: TRBV5-1
D gene: TRBD2
CDR3 protein: CASSSASGYNEQFF
CDR3 DNA: TGCGCCAGCAGCTCGGCTAGCGGTTACAATGAGCAGTTCTTC

clone size: .
J gene: TRBJ2-7
V gene: TRBV7-2
D gene: TRBD1
CDR3 protein: CASSFRTGSPYEQYF
CDR3 DNA: TGTGCCAGCAGCTTTAGGACAGGGTCACCCTACGAGCAGTACTTC

clone size: few
J gene: TRBJ2-5
V gene: TRBV7-9
D gene: .
CDR3 protein: CASSLVVGEDNEQYF
CDR3 DNA: TGTGCCAGCAGCTTAGTTGTGGGAGAGGACAATGAGCAGTACTTC

clone size: .
J gene: TRBJ2-3
V gene: TRBV4-1
D gene: .
CDR3 protein: CASSQDHSTDTQYF
CDR3 DNA: TGCGCCAGCAGCCAAGATCACAGCACAGATACGCAGTATTTT

clone size: .
J gene: TRBJ1-2
V gene: TRBV6-1
D gene: TRBD1
CDR3 protein: CALDRENGYTF
CDR3 DNA: TGTGCCCTGGACAGGGAGAATGGCTACACCTTC

clone size: .
J gene: TRBJ2-1
V gene: TRBV27
D gene: .
CDR3 protein: CASTLLGDGYNGQFF
CDR3 DNA: TGTGCCAGCACTTTACTGGGAGACGGGTACAATGGGCAGTTCTTC

clone size: few
J gene: TRBJ2-4
V gene: TRBV2
D gene: .
CDR3 protein: CASSAPGLLAKNIQYF
CDR3 DNA: TGTGCCAGCAGCGCTCCGGGCCTATTAGCCAAAAACATTCAGTACTTC

clone size: few
J gene: TRBJ2-1
V gene: TRBV20-1
D gene: .
CDR3 protein: CSARRAGEQFF
CDR3 DNA: TGCAGTGCTAGAAGAGCGGGTGAGCAGTTCTTC

clone size: .
J gene: TRBJ2-1
V gene: TRBV10-3
D gene: .
CDR3 protein: CAISELSGYGNEQFF
CDR3 DNA: TGTGCCATCAGTGAGTTGTCAGGGTATGGGAATGAGCAGTTCTTC

clone size: few
J gene: TRBJ2-1
V gene: TRBV20-1
D gene: .
CDR3 protein: CSARDPFNSYNEQFF
CDR3 DNA: TGCAGTGCTAGAGATCCTTTCAACTCCTACAATGAGCAGTTCTTC

clone size: .
J gene: TRBJ2-1
V gene: TRBV29-1
D gene: TRBD2
CDR3 protein: CSVEEFASGRVNEQFF
CDR3 DNA: TGCAGCGTTGAAGAGTTTGCTAGCGGGAGGGTAAATGAGCAGTTCTTC

clone size: .
J gene: TRBJ2-2
V gene: TRBV4-2
D gene: .
CDR3 protein: CASSQGDWEMNTGELFF
CDR3 DNA: TGTGCAAGCAGCCAAGGTGATTGGGAAATGAACACCGGGGAGCTGTTTTTT

clone size: few
J gene: TRBJ2-2
V gene: TRBV2
D gene: TRBD1
CDR3 protein: CASSGTGKVGELFF
CDR3 DNA: TGTGCCAGCAGTGGGACAGGGAAGGTCGGGGAGCTGTTTTTT

clone size: .
J gene: TRBJ1-4
V gene: TRBV7-9
D gene: .
CDR3 protein: CASSSLLREKLFF
CDR3 DNA: TGTGCCAGCAGCTCGCTTTTGAGGGAAAAACTGTTTTTT

clone size: few
J gene: TRBJ1-2
V gene: TRBV14
D gene: .
CDR3 protein: CASSQVQGRNSYTF
CDR3 DNA: TGTGCCAGCAGCCAAGTACAGGGAAGAAACTCCTACACCTTC

clone size: few
J gene: TRBJ2-1
V gene: TRBV14
D gene: .
CDR3 protein: CASSQVWSPGSEQFF
CDR3 DNA: TGTGCCAGCAGCCAAGTATGGTCTCCGGGGAGTGAGCAGTTCTTC

clone size: few
J gene: TRBJ2-5
V gene: TRBV25-1
D gene: TRBD2
CDR3 protein: CASSEATSGGPQETQYF
CDR3 DNA: TGTGCCAGCAGTGAAGCGACTAGCGGGGGGCCTCAAGAGACCCAGTACTTC

clone size: once
J gene: TRBJ2-1
V gene: TRBV7-2
D gene: TRBD2
CDR3 protein: CASSFPPVTSGRPYNEQFF
CDR3 DNA: TGTGCCAGCAGCTTCCCCCCCGTGACTAGCGGGAGACCTTACAATGAGCAGTTCTTC

clone size: .
J gene: TRBJ2-1
V gene: TRBV20-1
D gene: TRBD2
CDR3 protein: CSADASSGISYNEQFF
CDR3 DNA: TGCAGTGCTGACGCGAGTAGCGGGATCTCCTACAATGAGCAGTTCTTC

clone size: .
J gene: TRBJ2-5
V gene: TRBV7-7
D gene: TRBD2
CDR3 protein: CASSLGLADGQYF
CDR3 DNA: TGTGCTAGCAGCTTGGGACTAGCGGACGGGCAGTACTTC

clone size: few
J gene: TRBJ2-7
V gene: TRBV10-3
D gene: TRBD1
CDR3 protein: CAISGTGIDEQYF
CDR3 DNA: TGTGCCATCAGTGGGACAGGGATCGACGAGCAGTACTTC

clone size: .
J gene: TRBJ2-5
V gene: TRBV6-5
D gene: .
CDR3 protein: CASSYRLSSYNEQYF
CDR3 DNA: TGTGCCAGCAGTTATCGACTGAGCTCCTACAATGAGCAGTACTTC

clone size: .
J gene: TRBJ2-3
V gene: TRBV20-1
D gene: TRBD2
CDR3 protein: CSASPSGGAGTQYF
CDR3 DNA: TGCAGTGCCTCCCCTAGCGGGGGGGCAGGCACGCAGTATTTT